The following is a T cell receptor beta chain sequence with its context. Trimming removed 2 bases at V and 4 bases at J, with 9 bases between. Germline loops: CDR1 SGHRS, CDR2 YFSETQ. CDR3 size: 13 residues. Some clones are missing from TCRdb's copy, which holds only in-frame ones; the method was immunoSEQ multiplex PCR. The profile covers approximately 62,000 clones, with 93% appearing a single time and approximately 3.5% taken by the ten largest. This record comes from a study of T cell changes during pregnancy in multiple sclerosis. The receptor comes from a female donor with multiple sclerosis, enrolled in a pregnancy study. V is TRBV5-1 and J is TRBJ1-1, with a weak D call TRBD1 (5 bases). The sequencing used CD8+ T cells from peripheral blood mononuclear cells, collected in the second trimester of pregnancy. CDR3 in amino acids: CASSFDRITEAFF. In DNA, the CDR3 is TGCGCCAGCAGCTTCGACAGAATCACTGAAGCTTTCTTT.